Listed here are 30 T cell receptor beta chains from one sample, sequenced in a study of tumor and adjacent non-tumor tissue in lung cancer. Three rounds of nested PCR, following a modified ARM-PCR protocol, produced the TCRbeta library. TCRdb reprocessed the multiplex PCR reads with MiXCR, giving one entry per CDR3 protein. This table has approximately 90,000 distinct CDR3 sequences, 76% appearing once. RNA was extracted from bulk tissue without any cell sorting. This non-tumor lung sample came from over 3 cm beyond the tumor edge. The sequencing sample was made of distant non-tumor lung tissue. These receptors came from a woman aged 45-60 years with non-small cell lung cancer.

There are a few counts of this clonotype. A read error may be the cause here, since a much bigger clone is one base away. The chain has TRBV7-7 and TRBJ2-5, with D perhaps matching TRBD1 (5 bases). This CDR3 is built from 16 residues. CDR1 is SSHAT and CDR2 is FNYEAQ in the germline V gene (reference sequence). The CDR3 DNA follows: TGTGCTAGCAGCATCGTGGGGTGGGGCGGCCAAGAGACCCAGTACTTC. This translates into CASSIVGWGGQETQYF.

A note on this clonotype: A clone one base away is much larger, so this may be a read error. The CDR3 spells CASSLRAPGLAREDEQFF. CDR3 nucleotides: TGTGCCAGCAGTCTTAGGGCTCCGGGACTAGCGCGGGAAGATGAGCAGTTCTTC. The rearrangement uses TRBV28 and TRBJ2-1; 10 bases fit TRBD2. Germline-derived CDR1 and CDR2 are MDHEN and SYDVKM. With V trimmed by 5 bases and J by 8 bases, 18 bases remained unmatched. The CDR3 spans 18 residues.

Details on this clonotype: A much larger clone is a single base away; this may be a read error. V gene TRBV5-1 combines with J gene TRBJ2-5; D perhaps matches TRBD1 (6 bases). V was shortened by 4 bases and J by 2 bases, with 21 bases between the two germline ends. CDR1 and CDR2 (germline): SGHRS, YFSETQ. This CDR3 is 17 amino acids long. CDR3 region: CASSPRVHQGLQETQYF. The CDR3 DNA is TGCGCCAGCAGCCCCAGGGTTCACCAGGGGCTTCAAGAGACCCAGTACTTC.

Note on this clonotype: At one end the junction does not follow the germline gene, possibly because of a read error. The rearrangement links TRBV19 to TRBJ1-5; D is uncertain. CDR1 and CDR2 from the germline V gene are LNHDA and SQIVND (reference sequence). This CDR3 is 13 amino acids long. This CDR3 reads CVSSLEFNQPQHF. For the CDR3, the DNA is TGTGTCAGTAGCCTAGAATTTAATCAGCCCCAGCATTTT. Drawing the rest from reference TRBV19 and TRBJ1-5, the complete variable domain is DGGITQSPKYLFRKEGQNVTLSCEQNLNHDAMYWYRQDPGQGLRLIYYSQIVNDFQKGDIAEGYSVSREKKESFPLTVTSAQKNPTAFYLCVSSLEFNQPQHFGDGTRLSIL.

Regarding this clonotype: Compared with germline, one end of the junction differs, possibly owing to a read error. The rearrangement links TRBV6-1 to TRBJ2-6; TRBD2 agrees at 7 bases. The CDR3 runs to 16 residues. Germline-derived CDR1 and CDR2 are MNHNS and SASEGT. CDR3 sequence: CASSERSGSGANVLNF. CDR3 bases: TGTGCCAGCAGTGAACGGTCTGGGAGCGGGGCCAACGTCCTGAATTTC.

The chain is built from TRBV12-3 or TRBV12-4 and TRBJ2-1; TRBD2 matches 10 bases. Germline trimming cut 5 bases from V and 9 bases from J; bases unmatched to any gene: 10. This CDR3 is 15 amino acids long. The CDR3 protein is CASSGLADLFSEQFF. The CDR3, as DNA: TGTGCCAGCAGTGGACTAGCGGACCTCTTCAGTGAGCAGTTCTTC.

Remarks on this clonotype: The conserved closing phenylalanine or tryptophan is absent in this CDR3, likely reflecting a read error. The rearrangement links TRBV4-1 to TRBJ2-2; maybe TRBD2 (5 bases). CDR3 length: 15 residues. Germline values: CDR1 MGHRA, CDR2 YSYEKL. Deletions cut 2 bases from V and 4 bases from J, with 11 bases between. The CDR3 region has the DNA TGCGCCAGCAGCCAATTAGCGAGCCTCACCGGGGAGCTGTTTATT. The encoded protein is CASSQLASLTGELFI.

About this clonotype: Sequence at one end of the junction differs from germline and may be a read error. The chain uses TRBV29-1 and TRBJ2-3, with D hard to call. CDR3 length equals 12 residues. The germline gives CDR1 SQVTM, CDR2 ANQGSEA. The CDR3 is CSVVLIAYTQNF. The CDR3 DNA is TGCAGCGTTGTTTTGATAGCATATACACAGAATTTT.

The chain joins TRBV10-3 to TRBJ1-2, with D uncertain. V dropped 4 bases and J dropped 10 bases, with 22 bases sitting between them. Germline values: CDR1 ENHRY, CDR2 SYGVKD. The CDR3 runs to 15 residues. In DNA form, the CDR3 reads TGTGCCATCAGTGGCTCGTCCTGGGCGGACGGTGTCTACACCTTC. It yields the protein CAISGSSWADGVYTF.

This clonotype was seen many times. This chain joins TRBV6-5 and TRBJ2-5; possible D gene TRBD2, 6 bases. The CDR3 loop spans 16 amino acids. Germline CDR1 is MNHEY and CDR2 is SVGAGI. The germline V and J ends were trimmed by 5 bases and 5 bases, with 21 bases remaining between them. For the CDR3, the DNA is TGTGCCAGCAGTAGAACCTCGCGGGGTGGCATGGAGACCCAGTACTTC. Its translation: CASSRTSRGGMETQYF.

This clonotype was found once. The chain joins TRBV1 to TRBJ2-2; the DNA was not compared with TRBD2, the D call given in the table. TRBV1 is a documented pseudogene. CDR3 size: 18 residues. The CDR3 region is CTSSQDASGSGGTGELFF. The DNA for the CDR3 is TGCACCAGCAGCCAAGACGCTAGCGGGAGTGGGGGGACCGGGGAGCTGTTTTTT.

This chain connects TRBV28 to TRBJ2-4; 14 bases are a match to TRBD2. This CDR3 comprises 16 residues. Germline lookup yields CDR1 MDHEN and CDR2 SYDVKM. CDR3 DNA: TGTTCCACGGGACTAGCGGGAGAACTATCCAAAAACATTCAGTACTTC. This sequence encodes CSTGLAGELSKNIQYF.

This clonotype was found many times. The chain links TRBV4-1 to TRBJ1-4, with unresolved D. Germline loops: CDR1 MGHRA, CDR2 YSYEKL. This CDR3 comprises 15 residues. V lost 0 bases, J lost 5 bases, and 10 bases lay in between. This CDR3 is CASSQDQVLNEKLFF. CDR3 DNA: TGCGCCAGCAGCCAAGATCAGGTGCTGAATGAAAAACTGTTTTTT.

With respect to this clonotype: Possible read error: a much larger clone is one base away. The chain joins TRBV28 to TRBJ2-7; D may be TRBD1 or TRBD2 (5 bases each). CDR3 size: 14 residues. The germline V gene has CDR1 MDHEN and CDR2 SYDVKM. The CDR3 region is CVSSSSRDVWEQYF. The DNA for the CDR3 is TGTGTCAGCAGTTCGAGCAGGGACGTTTGGGAGCAGTACTTC.

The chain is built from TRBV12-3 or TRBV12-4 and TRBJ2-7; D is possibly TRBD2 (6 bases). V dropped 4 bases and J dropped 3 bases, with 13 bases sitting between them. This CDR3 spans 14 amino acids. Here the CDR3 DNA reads TGTGCCAGCAGTTCTCCGACTAGTCACTACGAGCAGTACTTC. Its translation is CASSSPTSHYEQYF.

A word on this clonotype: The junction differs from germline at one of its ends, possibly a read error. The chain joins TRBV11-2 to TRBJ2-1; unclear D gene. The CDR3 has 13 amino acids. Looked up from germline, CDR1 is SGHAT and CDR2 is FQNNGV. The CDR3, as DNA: TGTGCCAGCAGCCTAGAGACTTTCGATGAGCAATTCTTC. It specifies CASSLETFDEQFF.

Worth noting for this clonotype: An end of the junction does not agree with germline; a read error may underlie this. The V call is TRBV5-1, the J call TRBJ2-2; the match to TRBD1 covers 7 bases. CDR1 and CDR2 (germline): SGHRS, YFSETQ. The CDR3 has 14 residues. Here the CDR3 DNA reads TGCGTCAGCAGCCGGACAGGTAACGCCGTGGAGCTGTTTTTT. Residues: CVSSRTGNAVELFF.

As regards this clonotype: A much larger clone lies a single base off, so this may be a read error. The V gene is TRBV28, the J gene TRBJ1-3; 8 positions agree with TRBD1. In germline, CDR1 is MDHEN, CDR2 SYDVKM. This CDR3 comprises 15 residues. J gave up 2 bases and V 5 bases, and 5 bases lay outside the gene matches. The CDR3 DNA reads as TGTGCCAGCAGTGCCTGGGACAGGACTGGAAACACCATATATTTT. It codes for CASSAWDRTGNTIYF. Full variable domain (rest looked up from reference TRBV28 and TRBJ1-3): DVKVTQSSRYLVKRTGEKVFLECVQDMDHENMFWYRQDPGLGLRLIYFSYDVKMKEKGDIPEGYSVSREKKERFSLILESASTNQTSMYLCASSAWDRTGNTIYFGEGSWLTVV.

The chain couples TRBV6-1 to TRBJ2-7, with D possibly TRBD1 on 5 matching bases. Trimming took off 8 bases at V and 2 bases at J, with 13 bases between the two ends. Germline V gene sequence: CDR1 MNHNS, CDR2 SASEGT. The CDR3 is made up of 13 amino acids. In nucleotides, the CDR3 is TGTGCCAGCGTTCAGGGTGGCGCCTACGAGCAGTACTTC. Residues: CASVQGGAYEQYF.

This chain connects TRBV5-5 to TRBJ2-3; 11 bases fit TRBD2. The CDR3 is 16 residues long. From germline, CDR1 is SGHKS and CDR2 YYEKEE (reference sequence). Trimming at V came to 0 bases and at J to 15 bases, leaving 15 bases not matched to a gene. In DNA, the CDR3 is TGTGCCAGCAGCTTGGAGCTAGCGGGAGGTCGAGATATGCAATATTTT. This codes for CASSLELAGGRDMQYF.

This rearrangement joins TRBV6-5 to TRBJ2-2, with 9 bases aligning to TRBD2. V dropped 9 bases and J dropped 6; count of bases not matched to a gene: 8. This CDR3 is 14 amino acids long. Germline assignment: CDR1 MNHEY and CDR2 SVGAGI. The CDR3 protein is CARRTGGRAGELFF. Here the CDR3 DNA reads TGTGCCAGGAGAACTGGCGGGAGGGCCGGGGAGCTGTTTTTT.

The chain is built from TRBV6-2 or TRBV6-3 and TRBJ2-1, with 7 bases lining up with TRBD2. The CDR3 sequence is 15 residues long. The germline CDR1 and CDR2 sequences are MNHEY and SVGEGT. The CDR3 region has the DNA TGTGCTAACAGTCGCTCCGGGGCGGGAGAGAATGAGCAGTTCTTC. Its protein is CANSRSGAGENEQFF.

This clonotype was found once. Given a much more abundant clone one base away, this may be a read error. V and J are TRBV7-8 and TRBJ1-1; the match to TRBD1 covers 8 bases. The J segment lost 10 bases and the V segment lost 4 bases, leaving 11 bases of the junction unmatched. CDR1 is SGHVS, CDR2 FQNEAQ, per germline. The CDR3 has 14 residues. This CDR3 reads CASSSWTGPIRAFF. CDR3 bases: TGTGCCAGCAGCTCCTGGACAGGGCCCATTAGAGCTTTCTTT.

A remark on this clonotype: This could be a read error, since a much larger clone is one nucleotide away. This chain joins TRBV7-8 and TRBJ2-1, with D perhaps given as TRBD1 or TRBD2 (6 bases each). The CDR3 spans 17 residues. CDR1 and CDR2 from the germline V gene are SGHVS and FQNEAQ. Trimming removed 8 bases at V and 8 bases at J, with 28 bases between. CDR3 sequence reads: CASRPRLGGCRVDEQFF. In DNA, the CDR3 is TGTGCCAGCCGCCCCAGACTAGGGGGATGCCGGGTCGATGAGCAGTTCTTC. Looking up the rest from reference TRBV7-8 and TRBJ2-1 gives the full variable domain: GAGVSQSPRYKVAKRGQDVALRCDPISGHVSLFWYQQALGQGPEFLTYFQNEAQLDKSGLPSDRFFAERPEGSVSTLKIQRTQQEDSAVYLCASRPRLGGCRVDEQFFGPGTRLTVL.

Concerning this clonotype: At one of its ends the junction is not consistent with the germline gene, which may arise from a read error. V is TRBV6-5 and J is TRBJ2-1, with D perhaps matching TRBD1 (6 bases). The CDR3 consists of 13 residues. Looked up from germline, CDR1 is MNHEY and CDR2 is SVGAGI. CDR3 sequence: CAGSSGQYNEPFF. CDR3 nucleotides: TGTGCCGGCAGTTCCGGACAGTACAATGAGCCGTTCTTT.

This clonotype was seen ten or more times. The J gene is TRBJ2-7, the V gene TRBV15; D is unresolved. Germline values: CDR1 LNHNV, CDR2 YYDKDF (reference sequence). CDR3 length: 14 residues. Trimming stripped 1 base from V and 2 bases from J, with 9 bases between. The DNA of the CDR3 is TGTGCCACCAGCAGAGGAGCCGTCCCCTACGAGCAGTACTTC. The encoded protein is CATSRGAVPYEQYF.

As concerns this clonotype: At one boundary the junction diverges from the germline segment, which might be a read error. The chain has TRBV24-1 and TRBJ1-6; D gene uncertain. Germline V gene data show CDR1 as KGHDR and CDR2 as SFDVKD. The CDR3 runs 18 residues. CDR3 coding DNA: TGTGTCACCAGTGATTTGATGTGTTGGCAGGTCCCCAATTCACCCCTCCACTTT. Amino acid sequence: CVTSDLMCWQVPNSPLHF.

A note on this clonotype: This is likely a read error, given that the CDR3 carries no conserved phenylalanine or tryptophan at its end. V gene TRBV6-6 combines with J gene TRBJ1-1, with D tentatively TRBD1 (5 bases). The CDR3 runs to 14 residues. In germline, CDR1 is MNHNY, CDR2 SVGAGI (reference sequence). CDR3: CVSNPDSINTEAFY. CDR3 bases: TGTGTCAGCAATCCTGACAGCATCAACACTGAAGCTTTCTAT.

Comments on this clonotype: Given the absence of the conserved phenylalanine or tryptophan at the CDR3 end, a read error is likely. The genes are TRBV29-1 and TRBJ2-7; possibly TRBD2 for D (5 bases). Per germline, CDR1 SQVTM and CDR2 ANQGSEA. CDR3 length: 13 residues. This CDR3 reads CSVVSAETYEQYL. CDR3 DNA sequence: TGTAGCGTTGTCTCAGCGGAGACCTACGAGCAGTACTTA.

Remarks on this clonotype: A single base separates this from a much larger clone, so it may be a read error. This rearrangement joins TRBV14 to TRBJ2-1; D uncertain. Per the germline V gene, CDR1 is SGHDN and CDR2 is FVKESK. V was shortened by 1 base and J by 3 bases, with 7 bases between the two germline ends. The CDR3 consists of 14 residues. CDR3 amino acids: CASSQGVFYNEQFF. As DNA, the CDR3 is TGTGCCAGCAGCCAAGGGGTGTTCTACAATGAGCAGTTCTTC. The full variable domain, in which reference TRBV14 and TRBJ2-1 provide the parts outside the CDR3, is EAGVTQFPSHSVIEKGQTVTLRCDPISGHDNLYWYRRVMGKEIKFLLHFVKESKQDESGMPNNRFLAERTGGTYSTLKVQPAELEDSGVYFCASSQGVFYNEQFFGPGTRLTVL.